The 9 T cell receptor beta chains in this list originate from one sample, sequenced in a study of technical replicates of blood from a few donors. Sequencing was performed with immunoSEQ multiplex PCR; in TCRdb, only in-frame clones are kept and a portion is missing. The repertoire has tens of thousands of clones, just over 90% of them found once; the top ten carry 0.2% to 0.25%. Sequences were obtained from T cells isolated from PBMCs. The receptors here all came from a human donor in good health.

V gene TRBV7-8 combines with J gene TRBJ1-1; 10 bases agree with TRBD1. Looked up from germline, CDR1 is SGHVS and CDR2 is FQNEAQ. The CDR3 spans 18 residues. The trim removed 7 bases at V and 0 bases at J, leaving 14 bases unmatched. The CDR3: CASTPDRDRGRVNTEAFF. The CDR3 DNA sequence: TGTGCCAGCACCCCCGACCGGGACAGGGGACGAGTGAACACTGAAGCTTTCTTT.

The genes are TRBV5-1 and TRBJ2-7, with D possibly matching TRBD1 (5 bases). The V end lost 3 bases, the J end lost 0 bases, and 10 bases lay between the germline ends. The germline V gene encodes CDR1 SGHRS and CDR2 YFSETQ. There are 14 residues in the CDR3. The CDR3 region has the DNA TGCGCCAGCAGCTACAGGAAAAGCTCCTACGAGCAGTACTTC. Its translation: CASSYRKSSYEQYF.

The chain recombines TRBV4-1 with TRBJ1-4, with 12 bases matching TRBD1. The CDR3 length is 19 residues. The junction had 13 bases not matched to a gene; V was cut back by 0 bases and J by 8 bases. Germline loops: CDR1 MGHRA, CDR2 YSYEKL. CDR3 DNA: TGCGCCAGCAGCCAAGATCCCCGGGACAGGGGGCTCTCGAGAGAAAAACTGTTTTTT. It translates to CASSQDPRDRGLSREKLFF.

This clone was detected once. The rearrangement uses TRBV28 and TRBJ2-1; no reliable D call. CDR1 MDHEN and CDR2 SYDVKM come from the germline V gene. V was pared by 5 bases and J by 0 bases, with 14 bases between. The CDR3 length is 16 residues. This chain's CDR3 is CASSPAQAPSYNEQFF. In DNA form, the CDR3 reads TGTGCCAGCAGTCCGGCCCAGGCCCCCTCCTACAATGAGCAGTTCTTC.

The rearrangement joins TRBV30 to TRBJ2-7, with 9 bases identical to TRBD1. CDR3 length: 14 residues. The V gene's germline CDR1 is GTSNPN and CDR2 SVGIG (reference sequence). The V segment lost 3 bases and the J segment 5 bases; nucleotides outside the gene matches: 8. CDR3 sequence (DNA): TGTGCCTGGAGCCCCGGGACAGGGTCCCACGAGCAGTACTTC. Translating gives CAWSPGTGSHEQYF.

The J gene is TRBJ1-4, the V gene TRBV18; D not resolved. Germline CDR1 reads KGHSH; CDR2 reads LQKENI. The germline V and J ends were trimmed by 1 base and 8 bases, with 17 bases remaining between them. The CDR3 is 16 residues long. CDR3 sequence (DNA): TGTGCCAGCTCACCACTTAGTGGGCTGGGTGGGGAAAAACTGTTTTTT. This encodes CASSPLSGLGGEKLFF. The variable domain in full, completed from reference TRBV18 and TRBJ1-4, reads NAGVMQNPRHLVRRRGQEARLRCSPMKGHSHVYWYRQLPEEGLKFMVYLQKENIIDESGMPKERFSAEFPKEGPSILRIQQVVRGDSAAYFCASSPLSGLGGEKLFFGSGTQLSVL.

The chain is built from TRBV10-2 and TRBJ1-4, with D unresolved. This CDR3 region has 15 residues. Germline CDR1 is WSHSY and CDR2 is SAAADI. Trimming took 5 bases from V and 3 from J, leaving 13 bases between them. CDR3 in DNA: TGCGCCAGCAGTCGACTCGGGATCCCTAATGAAAAACTGTTTTTT. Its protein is CASSRLGIPNEKLFF.

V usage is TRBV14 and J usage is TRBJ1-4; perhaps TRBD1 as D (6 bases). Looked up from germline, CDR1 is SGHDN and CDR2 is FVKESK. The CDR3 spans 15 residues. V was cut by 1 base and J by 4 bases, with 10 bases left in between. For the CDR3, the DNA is TGTGCCAGCAGCCAAGCGGACAGCCATAATGAAAAACTGTTTTTT. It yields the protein CASSQADSHNEKLFF.

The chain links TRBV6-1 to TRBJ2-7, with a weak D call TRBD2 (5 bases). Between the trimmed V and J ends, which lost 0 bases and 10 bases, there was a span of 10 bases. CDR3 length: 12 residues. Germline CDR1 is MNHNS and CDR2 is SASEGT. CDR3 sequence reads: CASSEARAKQYF. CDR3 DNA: TGTGCCAGCAGTGAAGCGAGGGCTAAACAGTACTTC.